This T cell receptor beta chain was retrieved from a study of cytomegalovirus exposure and HLA in healthy donors. Points from the study as a whole: Later, TCR association rates were found to vary by HLA locus, highest for DRB1 and lowest for HLA-C. Only CMV serostatus was available as immune exposure information.

Among the donors, all were healthy bone marrow donors. PCR used 60 Vbeta primers and 13 Jbeta primers. Sequenced by immunoSEQ multiplex PCR; TCRdb stores in-frame clones only, minus some. The data contain approximately 210,000 clones, around 75% of them seen just once; the ten biggest clones take up about 0.37%. Concerning this clone: Its antigen is as yet unknown.

Germline CDR1 SGHKS, CDR2 YYEKEE (reference sequence). This CDR3 has 17 amino acids. V was clipped by 5 bases and J by 4 bases; unmatched bases: 14. The sequence derives from a male donor in good health and CMV-seropositive. The specimen sequenced was PBMCs. The chain carries TRBV5-5 and TRBJ1-5; 8 nucleotides match TRBD1. The chain's CDR3 is CASRTDQGALGNQPQHF. In nucleotides, the CDR3 is TGTGCCAGCAGGACCGACCAGGGGGCCCTCGGAAATCAGCCCCAGCATTTT.